The sequence of this TCR beta chain was determined in a study of blood T cell repertoires in COVID-19. Study background: Samples of COVID-19 (acute and convalescent) were obtained from the United States, Italy and Spain. T cells, B-cell-depleted T cells, or PBMCs supplied cDNA or gDNA.

Authors' methods: For nucleated cells, counts were estimated from reference gene primer amplification. The method was immunoSEQ multiplex PCR; TCRdb's version includes in-frame clones alone and lacks a portion of them. V and J calls and clone size are given by that table; D and trimming were obtained from the DNA. The table lists about 240,000 clones, around 87% of them singletons. Sequenced input: peripheral blood. The sequence came from a woman between 65 and 79 years old with active or convalescent COVID-19.

The CDR3: CASSDTTGELFF. CDR3 DNA: TGTGCCAGCTCTGACACTACCGGGGAGCTGTTTTTT. This chain joins TRBV18 and TRBJ2-2; D not resolved. The ends were cut back, 6 bases at V and 5 bases at J, with 7 bases in the middle. Germline CDR1 is KGHSH and CDR2 is LQKENI. This CDR3 is 12 amino acids long.